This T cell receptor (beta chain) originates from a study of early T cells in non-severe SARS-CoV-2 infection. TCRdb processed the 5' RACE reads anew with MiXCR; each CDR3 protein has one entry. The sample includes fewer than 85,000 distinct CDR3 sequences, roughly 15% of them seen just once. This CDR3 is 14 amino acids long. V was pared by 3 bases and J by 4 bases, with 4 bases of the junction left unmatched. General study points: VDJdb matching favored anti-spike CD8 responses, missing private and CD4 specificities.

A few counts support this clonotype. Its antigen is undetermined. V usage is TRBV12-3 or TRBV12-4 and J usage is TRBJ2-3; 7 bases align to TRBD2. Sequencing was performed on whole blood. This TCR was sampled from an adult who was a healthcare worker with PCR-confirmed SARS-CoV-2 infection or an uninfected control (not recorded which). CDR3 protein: CASSFGGGADTQYF. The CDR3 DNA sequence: TGTGCCAGCAGTTTTGGGGGGGGAGCAGATACGCAGTATTTT.